The present TCR beta chain was sequenced within a study of T cell changes during pregnancy in multiple sclerosis (dated by TCRdb to the late 2010s). As for the study more broadly: The study looked at changes in the T cell repertoire across pregnancy in women with multiple sclerosis.

On this clone itself: This clone's antigen is unknown. Per-base qualities were not stored, and no clone one base away is much larger.

Libraries were constructed by the immunoSEQ multiplex PCR assay. TCRdb provides this immuneACCESS table in a form limited to in-frame rearrangements. Some clones are lacking; in checked studies, under half of them reflect an unresolved V gene, and why the rest are absent is not known. The sample has approximately 41,000 clones on record, about 90% of them singletons. The ten largest clones capture 10% of the sample. The CDR3 numbers 14 residues from cysteine through phenylalanine. The DNA shown is the 42-base CDR3, in frame from base 1. V gives up 5 bases and J gives up 1 base, and the segment between their germline ends measures 11 bases. The germline V gene (reference sequence) supplies CDR1 SEHNR and CDR2 FQNEAQ.

The receptor was derived from a female donor with multiple sclerosis, enrolled in a pregnancy study. The sequence links TRBV7-9 to TRBJ1-1, with the D gene not confidently named. The sequenced sample was CD8+ T cells from peripheral blood mononuclear cells, obtained in the first trimester of pregnancy. The DNA sequence reads TGTGCCAGCAGCCAAGGCCCGGGGAACACTGAAGCTTTCTTT. Its product reads: CASSQGPGNTEAFF.